Listed here are 7 T cell receptor beta chains from one sample, sequenced in a study of control samples from healthy donors and cancer patients. The data were produced by immunoSEQ multiplex PCR, yet TCRdb's version contains in-frame clones alone and is incomplete. The sample yields about 120,000 clones, more than 75% seen once. Sequencing was done on a sample of blood. The source is a man aged 30-40 years in good health.

This chain connects TRBV6-5 to TRBJ1-1, with D possibly matching TRBD1 (6 bases). The CDR3 has 14 residues. CDR1 and CDR2 from the germline V gene are MNHEY and SVGAGI. V gave up 7 bases and J gave up 0 bases, with 12 bases separating them. The CDR3 reads CASMTDSLNTEAFF. In DNA, the CDR3 is TGTGCCAGCATGACGGACAGCCTGAACACTGAAGCTTTCTTT.

This clone was observed a single time. The rearrangement uses TRBV27 and TRBJ1-1; 7 nucleotides agree with TRBD1. CDR1 is MNHEY, CDR2 SMNVEV, per germline (reference sequence). CDR3 size: 14 residues. J gave up 8 bases and V 2 bases, and 8 bases lay outside the gene matches. The CDR3 nucleotides are TGTGCCAGCAGTTTACTAGGGGGCGCATCGGAAGCTTTCTTT. Encoded protein: CASSLLGGASEAFF.

This clone was counted between two and nine times. The rearrangement links TRBV5-6 to TRBJ1-5, with D uncertain. CDR3 length: 14 amino acids. V lost 7 bases, J lost 1 base, and 12 bases lay in between. In germline, CDR1 is SGHDT, CDR2 YYEEEE. CDR3 sequence reads: CASLSHLSNQPQHF. Here the CDR3 DNA reads TGTGCCAGCCTAAGCCACTTAAGCAATCAGCCCCAGCATTTT.

This clone has a single count. The chain recombines TRBV7-9 with TRBJ2-3, with 8 positions matching TRBD2. Germline V lookup: CDR1 SEHNR, CDR2 FQNEAQ (reference sequence). V dropped 5 bases and J dropped 5; count of bases not matched to a gene: 6. The CDR3 has 14 residues. The CDR3 loop is CASSPRGGQDTQYF. The CDR3, as DNA: TGTGCCAGCAGCCCCCGGGGGGGCCAAGATACGCAGTATTTT.

V and J are TRBV9 and TRBJ2-6; possible D gene TRBD1, 5 bases. The CDR3 spans 20 residues. CDR1 and CDR2 (germline): SGDLS, YYNGEE. Deletions cut 0 bases from V and 4 bases from J, with 23 bases between. CDR3 coding DNA: TGTGCCAGCAGCGTAGCCACAAATACAGGTTCCAGGGTCGGGGCCAACGTCCTGACTTTC. It translates to CASSVATNTGSRVGANVLTF.

For the CDR3, the DNA is TGTGCCAGCAGCTTATGGGATATGAGCAATCAGCCCCAGCATTTT. It encodes CASSLWDMSNQPQHF. This chain connects TRBV7-2 to TRBJ1-5, with unresolved D. The V and J ends lost 2 bases and 1 base respectively, with 9 bases between them. CDR1 is SGHTA, CDR2 FQGNSA, per germline. The CDR3 is 15 residues long.

This clone was seen only once. At one end the junction does not follow the germline gene, possibly because of a read error. J is TRBJ1-1 and V is TRBV5-1, with unresolved D. The CDR3 length is 12 residues. The V gene's germline CDR1 is SGHRS and CDR2 YFSETQ. Here the CDR3 DNA reads TGCGCCAGCAGCTCTTTCGACACGGAAGCTTTCTTT. Its protein is CASSSFDTEAFF.